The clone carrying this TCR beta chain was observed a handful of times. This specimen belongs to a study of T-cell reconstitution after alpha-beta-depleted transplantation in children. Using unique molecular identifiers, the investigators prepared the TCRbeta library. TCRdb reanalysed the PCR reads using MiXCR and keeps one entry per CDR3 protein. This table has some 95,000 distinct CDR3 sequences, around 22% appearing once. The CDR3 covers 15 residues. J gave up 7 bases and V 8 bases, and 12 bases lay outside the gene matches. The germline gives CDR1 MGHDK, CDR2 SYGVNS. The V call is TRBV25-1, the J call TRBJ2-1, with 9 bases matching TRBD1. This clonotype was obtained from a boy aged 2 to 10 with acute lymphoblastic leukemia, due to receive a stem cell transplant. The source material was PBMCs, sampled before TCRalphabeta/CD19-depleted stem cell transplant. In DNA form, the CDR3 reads TGTGCCAGCGGGTTCGTGGGACAGGGCGTGAATGAGCAGTTCTTC. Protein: CASGFVGQGVNEQFF.